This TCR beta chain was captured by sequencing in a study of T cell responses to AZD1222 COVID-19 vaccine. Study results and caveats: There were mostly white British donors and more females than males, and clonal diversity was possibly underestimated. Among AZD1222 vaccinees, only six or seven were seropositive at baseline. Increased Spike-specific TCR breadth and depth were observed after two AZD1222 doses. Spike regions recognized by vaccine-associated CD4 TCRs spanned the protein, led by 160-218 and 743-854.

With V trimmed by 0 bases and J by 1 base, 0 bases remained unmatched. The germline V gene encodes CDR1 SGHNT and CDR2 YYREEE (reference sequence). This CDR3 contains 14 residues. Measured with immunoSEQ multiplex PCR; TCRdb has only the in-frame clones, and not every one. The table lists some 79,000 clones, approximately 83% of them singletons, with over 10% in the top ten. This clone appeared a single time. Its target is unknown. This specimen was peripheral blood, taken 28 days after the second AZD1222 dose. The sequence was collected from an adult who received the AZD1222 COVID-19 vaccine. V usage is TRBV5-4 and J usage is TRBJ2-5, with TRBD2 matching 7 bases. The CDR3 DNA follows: TGTGCCAGCAGCTTGGGACTAGCCCAAGAGACCCAGTACTTC. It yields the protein CASSLGLAQETQYF. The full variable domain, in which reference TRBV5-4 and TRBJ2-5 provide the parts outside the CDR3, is ETGVTQSPTHLIKTRGQQVTLRCSSQSGHNTVSWYQQALGQGPQFIFQYYREEENGRGNFPPRFSGLQFPNYSSELNVNALELDDSALYLCASSLGLAQETQYFGPGTRLLVL.